This T cell receptor beta chain came from a study of CD8+CD57+ T cells in acquired aplastic anemia (dated by TCRdb to the late 2010s). Regarding the research as a whole: Extracted DNA from sorted CD4+ and CD8+ cells averaged approximately 3 ug, ranging from 0.2 to 27.4 ug. A CD8+CD57+ expansion meant a frequency higher than the mean frequency seen in healthy subjects. Broad study findings and their caveats: Between patients and healthy controls, no significant difference in CD8+ Simpson's diversity was found (P=0.060). Twenty-nine CD8+ CDR3 sequences were shared between patients and controls but appeared highly expressed in patients and within their immunodominant clones.

In its sample, this clonotype was seen once. Its antigen is currently not known. Base qualities were left out, and no much larger clone turns up one base away. One read alone lends weak support. Flow cytometry had shown CD8+CD57+ cell expansion in the patients selected for sequencing. Severe acquired aplastic anemia was diagnosed in all patients according to International Study of Aplastic Anemia and Agranulocytosis and Camitta criteria. Patients had received no therapy at the time of blood sampling. In the study, sorted CD4+ and CD8+ blood T cells from patients with severe aplastic anemia and from healthy subjects underwent deep sequencing of TCR repertoires. Patients were enrolled under clinicaltrials.gov protocols 00001620, 01623167, 00001397, 00071045, 00081523 and 00961064 in the USA. Ficoll-Paque density gradient centrifugation was used to isolate peripheral blood mononuclear cells. Before DNA was extracted, CD4+ and CD8+ T cells were sorted using either FACS or magnetic beads.

The germline V gene yields SQVTM for CDR1 and ANQGSEA for CDR2. Including cysteine and phenylalanine, the CDR3 has 13 amino acids. Solely the CDR3 DNA is kept, with 39 bases framed from the first base. V and J are truncated by 4 bases and 4 bases respectively, leaving an intervening sequence of 13 bases. Genomic DNA was used as template for profiling of TCR beta VDJ combinations and CDR3 sequences. TCR repertoire sequencing was run on an Illumina HiSeq 2000. On the authors' methods: Repertoire assessment relied on Simpson's diversity index, CDR3 size and DJ length profiles, and TRBV/TRBJ rearrangement plots. The immunodominant clone was defined as the most abundant DNA sequence in deep sequencing data. CDR3 amino acid sequences were checked for sharing between subjects and were compared against published repertoires and the VDJdb database. Using fastp trimming at Q25 and MiXCR clonotype assembly, TCRdb reanalyzed the public sequencing data and kept in-frame beta chains. Duplicate CDR3 protein sequences are folded into a single record with the most common DNA and genes. The V and J calls reflect TCRdb's pipeline rather than the authors' work. Here the sample has 200,000 or so distinct CDR3 sequences; more than 55% occur a single time. In total, the top ten clones hold roughly 50% of the sample.

Sequencing used sorted CD4+, CD8+, or CD8+CD57+ T cells (not recorded which) from PBMCs. The receptor was derived from a human donor with aplastic anemia. This receptor chain uses TRBV29-1 and TRBJ1-2; a tentative D call is TRBD1 (5 bases match). The CDR3: CSVVFGASYGYTF. The base sequence is TGCAGCGTTGTGTTCGGGGCCAGCTATGGCTACACCTTC.